A single sample gave rise to the 24 T cell receptor beta chains below, sequenced in a study of T cell responses to AZD1222 COVID-19 vaccine. Repertoires were generated with immunoSEQ multiplex PCR, while TCRdb's copy carries only in-frame clones and drops some. The top ten clones hold over 1.5% of a sample with around 210,000 clones, approximately 94% of them seen once. This sample comprised peripheral blood, obtained 28 days after the second dose of the MenACWY control vaccine. The source of these receptors is an adult who received the MenACWY meningococcal vaccine as a control.

The chain joins TRBV9 to TRBJ2-1; 7 bases are a match to TRBD2. Germline assignment: CDR1 SGDLS and CDR2 YYNGEE. This CDR3 is built from 15 residues. The V and J ends lost 1 base and 9 bases, in that order; junction bases with no gene match: 10. The CDR3 DNA is TGTGCCAGCAGCGTAACTGTGGGAGGGCGGAGTGAGCAGTTCTTC. Translation gives CASSVTVGGRSEQFF.

Here the CDR3 DNA reads TGTGCCAGCAGTTTAGGGACCGTTCACCAGTACTTC. It encodes CASSLGTVHQYF. V and J are TRBV12-3 or TRBV12-4 and TRBJ2-4; D unresolved. The CDR3 has 12 residues. The V gene lost 1 base and the J gene lost 13 bases, with 11 bases spanning the gap.

The chain couples TRBV29-1 to TRBJ1-1; D is unresolved. The germline V gene encodes CDR1 SQVTM and CDR2 ANQGSEA. V lost 7 bases and J 3 bases, leaving 15 bases between the germline ends. The CDR3 is 13 amino acids. In nucleotides, the CDR3 is TGCAGCGGTAAAAGGTTGACCGACACTGAAGCTTTCTTT. The encoded protein is CSGKRLTDTEAFF.

The genes are TRBV7-3 and TRBJ2-3; 7 bases match TRBD2. The CDR3 is 14 residues long. The ends lost 5 bases at V and 3 bases at J; junction bases unmatched: 5. The germline gives CDR1 SGHTA, CDR2 FQGTGA. This chain's CDR3 is CASSIRSGTDTQYF. The CDR3 DNA reads as TGTGCCAGCAGCATCCGTAGCGGGACAGATACGCAGTATTTT.

The V call is TRBV2, the J call TRBJ2-7; 7 positions match TRBD1. With 4 bases clipped from V and 1 base from J, the junction kept 10 bases outside the gene matches. This CDR3 contains 16 residues. Germline V lookup: CDR1 SNHLY, CDR2 FYNNEI. CDR3 region: CASSVRDSVYSYEQYF. The CDR3 DNA reads as TGTGCCAGCAGTGTCCGGGACAGCGTCTATTCCTACGAGCAGTACTTC.

V and J are TRBV4-1 and TRBJ2-5; D is ambiguous. V was cut by 1 base and J by 5 bases, with 8 bases left in between. CDR1 and CDR2 from the germline V gene are MGHRA and YSYEKL. The CDR3 extends over 13 amino acids. CDR3 protein: CASSQGHLETQYF. CDR3 coding DNA: TGCGCCAGCAGCCAAGGGCACCTGGAGACCCAGTACTTC.

V is TRBV9 and J is TRBJ1-1; no clear D. The CDR3 totals 16 residues. Germline-derived CDR1 and CDR2 are SGDLS and YYNGEE. V lost 4 bases to trimming and J lost 6 bases, with 22 bases between them. CDR3 in DNA: TGTGCCAGCAGCTCAAATCCTGGACTCCTTTTGTCTGAAGCTTTCTTT. The encoded protein is CASSSNPGLLLSEAFF.

The chain employs TRBV24-1 and TRBJ2-5; 7 nucleotides match TRBD2. The CDR3 is 17 residues long. Germline lookup yields CDR1 KGHDR and CDR2 SFDVKD. The junction had 11 bases not matched to a gene; V was cut back by 4 bases and J by 1 base. CDR3: CATSDPLGQRGQETQYF. Here the CDR3 DNA reads TGTGCCACCAGTGACCCCCTAGGCCAGCGGGGCCAAGAGACCCAGTACTTC.

The chain uses TRBV4-2 and TRBJ2-7; 11 bases map to TRBD2. The V gene's germline CDR1 is LGHNA and CDR2 YNFKEQ. The CDR3 is 16 amino acids. V trimming: 4 bases; J trimming: 3 bases; junction bases outside the gene matches: 8. CDR3 protein: CASSPAGTSGDYEQYF. CDR3 in DNA: TGTGCCAGCAGCCCAGCCGGGACTAGCGGAGACTACGAGCAGTACTTC.

V gene TRBV5-5 combines with J gene TRBJ2-1; possibly TRBD1 for D (5 bases). Per germline, CDR1 SGHKS and CDR2 YYEKEE (reference sequence). The CDR3 spans 15 residues. Trimming shortened V by 0 bases and J by 3 bases, and 10 bases separated the two germline ends. The DNA of the CDR3 is TGTGCCAGCAGCTTGGGATACCAGGGCTACAATGAGCAGTTCTTC. It encodes CASSLGYQGYNEQFF. Together with reference TRBV5-5 and TRBJ2-1, the CDR3 gives the full variable domain: DAGVTQSPTHLIKTRGQQVTLRCSPISGHKSVSWYQQVLGQGPQFIFQYYEKEERGRGNFPDRFSARQFPNYSSELNVNALLLGDSALYLCASSLGYQGYNEQFFGPGTRLTVL.

The chain uses TRBV27 and TRBJ2-7; TRBD2 aligns across 10 bases. V lost 2 bases and J lost 3; bases outside the gene matches: 7. The CDR3 has 16 residues. Germline V CDR1 and CDR2: MNHEY, SMNVEV (reference sequence). The CDR3 DNA reads as TGTGCCAGCAGTTTACTGAGCGGGAGGGCCGTCTACGAGCAGTACTTC. Amino acid sequence: CASSLLSGRAVYEQYF.

The CDR3: CASTHAPVYEQYF. The CDR3 coding sequence is TGTGCCAGCACCCATGCACCCGTCTACGAGCAGTACTTC. The V gene is TRBV6-6, the J gene TRBJ2-7; no clear D gene. This CDR3 is built from 13 residues. Germline assignment: CDR1 MNHNY and CDR2 SVGAGI (reference sequence). V was trimmed by 7 bases and J by 3 bases, leaving 13 bases between them.

The chain is built from TRBV5-1 and TRBJ2-2, with 10 bases that match TRBD2. The CDR3 totals 15 residues. V gave up 6 bases and J gave up 4 bases; unmatched junction bases: 6. The V gene's germline CDR1 is SGHRS and CDR2 YFSETQ. For the CDR3, the DNA is TGCGCCAGCACCCTAGCGGGGGAGACCACCGGGGAGCTGTTTTTT. Protein product: CASTLAGETTGELFF.

The chain recombines TRBV28 with TRBJ1-2, with unresolved D. The ends were cut back, 6 bases at V and 4 bases at J, with 24 bases in the middle. Germline V lookup: CDR1 MDHEN, CDR2 SYDVKM. This CDR3 region has 17 residues. This CDR3 is CASRIHWRNTRGYGYTF. The CDR3 region has the DNA TGTGCCAGCAGAATTCATTGGAGAAATACCCGCGGCTATGGCTACACCTTC.

This rearrangement joins TRBV3-1 (or the pseudogene TRBV3-2) to TRBJ2-7; 7 bases align to TRBD1. The CDR3 is made up of 14 amino acids. CDR1 is LGHDT, CDR2 YNNKEL, per germline (reference sequence). J gave up 1 base and V 1 base, and 1 base lay outside the gene matches. The CDR3 bases are TGTGCCAGCAGCCAAGCGGGACAGTCCTACGAGCAGTACTTC. Residues: CASSQAGQSYEQYF.

This clone was observed a few times. This chain uses TRBV9 with TRBJ2-5, with D possibly being TRBD1 (5 bases). Germline loops: CDR1 SGDLS, CDR2 YYNGEE. This CDR3 has 14 amino acids. V lost 2 bases and J lost 2, with 10 bases in between. The CDR3 DNA follows: TGTGCCAGCAGCGTGGACAACTATCAAGAGACCCAGTACTTC. Amino acids: CASSVDNYQETQYF.

V gene TRBV19 combines with J gene TRBJ1-2, with 8 nucleotides matching TRBD1. The junction had 7 bases not matched to a gene; V was cut back by 7 bases and J by 3 bases. CDR3 length equals 14 residues. Germline values: CDR1 LNHDA, CDR2 SQIVND (reference sequence). This CDR3 is CASTRTGMDYGYTF. CDR3 in DNA: TGTGCCAGTACCAGGACAGGGATGGACTATGGCTACACCTTC. Complete variable domain (other parts from reference TRBV19 and TRBJ1-2): DGGITQSPKYLFRKEGQNVTLSCEQNLNHDAMYWYRQDPGQGLRLIYYSQIVNDFQKGDIAEGYSVSREKKESFPLTVTSAQKNPTAFYLCASTRTGMDYGYTFGSGTRLTVV.

The chain combines TRBV7-2 with TRBJ2-5, with 9 positions matching TRBD1. The CDR3 is 16 amino acids. The V and J ends lost 5 bases and 0 bases, in that order; junction bases with no gene match: 7. Germline V gene data show CDR1 as SGHTA and CDR2 as FQGNSA. The CDR3 DNA reads as TGTGCCAGCAGCCCGACACGACAGGGGGACCAAGAGACCCAGTACTTC. Amino acids: CASSPTRQGDQETQYF.

DNA for the CDR3: TGTGCCTGGAGGGAAACCTCAGCGTTCGGACCCTATTCACCCCTCCACTTT. It specifies CAWRETSAFGPYSPLHF. The chain is built from TRBV30 and TRBJ1-6; D gene ambiguous. V lost 3 bases to trimming and J lost 8 bases, with 23 bases between them. The CDR3 covers 17 residues. The V gene's germline CDR1 is GTSNPN and CDR2 SVGIG (reference sequence).

The chain combines TRBV4-3 with TRBJ1-2, with unresolved D. The length of the CDR3 is 15 residues. CDR1 and CDR2 (germline): LGHNA, YSLEER. Trimming cost V 0 bases and J 4 bases, with 12 bases left between them. In nucleotides, the CDR3 is TGCGCCAGCAGCCAAGAGTCCGGGCAGTTCTATGGCTACACCTTC. As protein: CASSQESGQFYGYTF.

This clone was counted a single time. The chain joins TRBV28 to TRBJ1-5; the match to TRBD1 covers 7 bases. The trim removed 3 bases at V and 2 bases at J, leaving 10 bases unmatched. Looked up from germline, CDR1 is MDHEN and CDR2 is SYDVKM. The length of the CDR3 is 17 residues. CDR3 region: CASSLHISGTGNQPQHF. Written as DNA, the CDR3 is TGTGCCAGCAGTTTGCATATATCCGGGACAGGCAATCAGCCCCAGCATTTT.

The chain recombines TRBV27 with TRBJ1-1; 10 nucleotides line up with TRBD1. The CDR3 is 14 residues long. Looked up from germline, CDR1 is MNHEY and CDR2 is SMNVEV (reference sequence). V lost 6 bases to trimming and J lost 11 bases; unmatched junction nucleotides: 12. The chain's CDR3 is CASRRGGTGDLAFF. The CDR3 DNA reads TGTGCCAGCAGAAGGGGAGGGACAGGGGATTTGGCTTTCTTT.

The rearrangement uses TRBV7-3 and TRBJ2-3; 9 bases map to TRBD2. CDR1 is SGHTA, CDR2 FQGTGA, per germline. Unmatched junction bases numbered 3, after V lost 4 bases and J lost 1 base. This CDR3 contains 15 residues. The CDR3 region is CASSSIAGGTDTQYF. In DNA, the CDR3 is TGTGCCAGCAGCTCAATAGCGGGAGGCACAGATACGCAGTATTTT.

This clone occurred once. V gene TRBV9 combines with J gene TRBJ1-1; a weak D match, TRBD1 (5 bases). The CDR3 covers 17 residues. V lost 0 bases and J lost 0, with 15 bases in between. CDR1 and CDR2 from the germline V gene are SGDLS and YYNGEE. CDR3 amino acids: CASSVDPLGTMNTEAFF. CDR3 sequence (DNA): TGTGCCAGCAGCGTAGATCCTCTGGGGACCATGAACACTGAAGCTTTCTTT.